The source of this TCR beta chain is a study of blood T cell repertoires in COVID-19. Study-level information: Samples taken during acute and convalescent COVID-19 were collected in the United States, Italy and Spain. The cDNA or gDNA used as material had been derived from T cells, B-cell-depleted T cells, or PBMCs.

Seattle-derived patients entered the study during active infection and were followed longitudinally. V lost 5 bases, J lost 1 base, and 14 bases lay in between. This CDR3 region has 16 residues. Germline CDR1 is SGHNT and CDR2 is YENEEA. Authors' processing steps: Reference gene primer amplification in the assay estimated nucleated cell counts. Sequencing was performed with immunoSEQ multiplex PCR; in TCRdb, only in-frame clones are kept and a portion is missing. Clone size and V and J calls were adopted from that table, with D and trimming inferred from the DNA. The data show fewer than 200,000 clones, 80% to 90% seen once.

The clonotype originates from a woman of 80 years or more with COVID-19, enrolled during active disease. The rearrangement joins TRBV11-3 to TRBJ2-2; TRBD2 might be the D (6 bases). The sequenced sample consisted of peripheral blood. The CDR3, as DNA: TGTGCCAGCAGCCGAGGAGGGGCGGGGAACACCGGGGAGCTGTTTTTT. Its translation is CASSRGGAGNTGELFF.